This paragraph reports one T cell receptor (beta chain). Original processing notes: How many nucleated cells were present was estimated from reference gene primer amplification. Clones were read by immunoSEQ multiplex PCR, and TCRdb kept only the in-frame ones, dropping some. That table supplies the V and J calls and clone size; D and trimming were determined from the DNA. The table includes 150,000 to 200,000 clones, more than 70% detected once. The sample belongs to a study of blood T cell repertoires in COVID-19. V was trimmed by 2 bases and J by 3 bases, leaving 16 bases between them. CDR3 length: 16 residues. CDR1 and CDR2 from the germline V gene are KGHDR and SFDVKD.

This receptor was obtained from a man in his forties with active or convalescent COVID-19. Material for sequencing was peripheral blood. The J gene is TRBJ2-7, the V gene TRBV24-1; D might be TRBD1 (5 bases). This CDR3 is CATSDSKQEEDYEQYF. CDR3 coding DNA: TGTGCCACCAGTGATTCAAAACAGGAAGAGGACTACGAGCAGTACTTC.